This TCR beta chain was retrieved from a study of chemoradiotherapy in HPV16-positive cancers. Study-wide points: Better recurrence-free survival went with HPV-responsive T-cell expansion in HPV16-positive patients.

TCRdb's copy holds only in-frame clones and misses some; the assay was immunoSEQ multiplex PCR. The sample carries tens of thousands of clones, roughly 84% recorded once. By share of the sample, this clone is medium-sized. The antigen remains unidentified. The TCR originated in a human donor with HPV-associated anogenital cancer. This specimen consisted of blood, obtained from a patient who underwent chemoradiotherapy.

The CDR3: CASSQDGGASEDTGELFF. CDR3 in DNA: TGTGCCAGCAGCCAAGATGGCGGGGCTAGCGAAGACACCGGGGAGCTGTTTTTT. The chain combines TRBV4-2 with TRBJ2-2; D is possibly TRBD2 (6 bases). Germline lookup yields CDR1 LGHNA and CDR2 YNFKEQ. Trimming removed 0 bases at V and 3 bases at J, with 17 bases between. The CDR3 runs to 18 residues.